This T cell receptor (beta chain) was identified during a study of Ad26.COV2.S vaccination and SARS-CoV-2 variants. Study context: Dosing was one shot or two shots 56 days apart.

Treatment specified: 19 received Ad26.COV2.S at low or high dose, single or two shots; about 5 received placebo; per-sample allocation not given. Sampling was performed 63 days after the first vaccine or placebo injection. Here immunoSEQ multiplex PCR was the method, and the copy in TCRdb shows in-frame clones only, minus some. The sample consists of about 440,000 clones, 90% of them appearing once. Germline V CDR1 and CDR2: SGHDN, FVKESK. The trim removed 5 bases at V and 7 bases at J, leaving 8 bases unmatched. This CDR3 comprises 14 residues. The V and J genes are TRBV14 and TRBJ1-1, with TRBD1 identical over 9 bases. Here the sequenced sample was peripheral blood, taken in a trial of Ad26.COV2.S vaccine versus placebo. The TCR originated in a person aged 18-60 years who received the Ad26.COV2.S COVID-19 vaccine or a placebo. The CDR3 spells CASSARTGVVEAFF. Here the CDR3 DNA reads TGTGCCAGCAGCGCTCGGACAGGGGTGGTTGAAGCTTTCTTT. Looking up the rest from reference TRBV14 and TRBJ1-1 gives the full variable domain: EAGVTQFPSHSVIEKGQTVTLRCDPISGHDNLYWYRRVMGKEIKFLLHFVKESKQDESGMPNNRFLAERTGGTYSTLKVQPAELEDSGVYFCASSARTGVVEAFFGQGTRLTVV.